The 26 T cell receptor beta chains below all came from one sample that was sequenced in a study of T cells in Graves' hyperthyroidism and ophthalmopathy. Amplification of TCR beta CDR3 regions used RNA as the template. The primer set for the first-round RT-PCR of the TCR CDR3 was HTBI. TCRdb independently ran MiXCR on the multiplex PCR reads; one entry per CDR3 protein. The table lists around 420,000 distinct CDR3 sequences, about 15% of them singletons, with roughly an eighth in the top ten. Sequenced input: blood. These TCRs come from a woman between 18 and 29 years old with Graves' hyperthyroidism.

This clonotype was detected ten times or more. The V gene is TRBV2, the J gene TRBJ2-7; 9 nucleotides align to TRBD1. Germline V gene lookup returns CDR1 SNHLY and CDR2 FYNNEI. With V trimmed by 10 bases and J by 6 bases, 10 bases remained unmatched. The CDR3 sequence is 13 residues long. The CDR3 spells CATRDRARVEQYF. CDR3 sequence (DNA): TGTGCCACCCGGGACAGGGCACGCGTCGAGCAGTACTTC.

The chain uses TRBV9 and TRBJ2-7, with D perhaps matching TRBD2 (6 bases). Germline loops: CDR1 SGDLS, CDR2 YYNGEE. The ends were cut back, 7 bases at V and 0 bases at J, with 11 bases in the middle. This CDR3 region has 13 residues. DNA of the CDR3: TGTGCCAGCTCCGGGAGCCTCTCCTACGAGCAGTACTTC. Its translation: CASSGSLSYEQYF.

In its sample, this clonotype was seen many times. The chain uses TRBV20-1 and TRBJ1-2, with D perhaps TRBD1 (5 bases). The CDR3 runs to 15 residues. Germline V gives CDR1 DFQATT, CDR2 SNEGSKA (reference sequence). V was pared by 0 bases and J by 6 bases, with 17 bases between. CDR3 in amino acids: CSARDPQGEQDGYTF. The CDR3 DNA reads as TGCAGTGCTAGAGATCCCCAGGGAGAGCAGGATGGCTACACCTTC.

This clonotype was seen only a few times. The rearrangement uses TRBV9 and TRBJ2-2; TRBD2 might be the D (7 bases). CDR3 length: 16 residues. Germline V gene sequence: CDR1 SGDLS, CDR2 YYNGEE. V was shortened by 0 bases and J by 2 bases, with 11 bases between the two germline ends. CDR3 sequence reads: CASSVDGGRNTGELFF. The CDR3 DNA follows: TGTGCCAGCAGCGTAGACGGGGGGCGAAACACCGGGGAGCTGTTTTTT.

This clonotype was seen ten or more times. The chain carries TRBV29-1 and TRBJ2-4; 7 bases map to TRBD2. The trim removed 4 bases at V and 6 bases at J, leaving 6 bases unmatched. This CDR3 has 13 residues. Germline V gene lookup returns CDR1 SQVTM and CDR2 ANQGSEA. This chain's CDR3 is CSVVIGRGNIQYF. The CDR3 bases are TGCAGCGTTGTCATTGGGAGGGGAAACATTCAGTACTTC.

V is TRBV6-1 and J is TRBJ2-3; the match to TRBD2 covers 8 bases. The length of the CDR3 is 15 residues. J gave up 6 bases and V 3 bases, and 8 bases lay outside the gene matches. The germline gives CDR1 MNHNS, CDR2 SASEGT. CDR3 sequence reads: CASSDLAGSGDTQYF. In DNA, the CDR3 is TGTGCCAGCAGTGATTTAGCGGGGTCCGGGGATACGCAGTATTTT.

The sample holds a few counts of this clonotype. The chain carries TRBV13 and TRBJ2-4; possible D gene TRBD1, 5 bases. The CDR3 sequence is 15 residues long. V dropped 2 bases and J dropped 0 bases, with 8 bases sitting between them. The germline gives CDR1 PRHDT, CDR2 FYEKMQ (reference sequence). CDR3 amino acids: CASSLLGEAKNIQYF. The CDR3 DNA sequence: TGTGCCAGCAGCTTACTAGGGGAAGCCAAAAACATTCAGTACTTC.

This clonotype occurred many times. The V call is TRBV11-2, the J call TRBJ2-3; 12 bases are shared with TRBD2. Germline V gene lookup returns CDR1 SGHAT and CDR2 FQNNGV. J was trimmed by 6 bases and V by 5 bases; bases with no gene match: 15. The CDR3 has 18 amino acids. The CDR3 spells CASSLTDLAGGPGDTQYF. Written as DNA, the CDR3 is TGTGCCAGCAGCCTCACAGATCTAGCGGGGGGGCCTGGTGATACGCAGTATTTT.

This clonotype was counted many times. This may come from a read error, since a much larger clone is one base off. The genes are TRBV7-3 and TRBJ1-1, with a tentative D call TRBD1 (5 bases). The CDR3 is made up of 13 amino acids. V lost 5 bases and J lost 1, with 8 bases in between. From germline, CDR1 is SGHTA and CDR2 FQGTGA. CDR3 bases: TGTGCCAGCAGCATACAGGAGAACACTGAAGCTTTCTTT. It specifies CASSIQENTEAFF.

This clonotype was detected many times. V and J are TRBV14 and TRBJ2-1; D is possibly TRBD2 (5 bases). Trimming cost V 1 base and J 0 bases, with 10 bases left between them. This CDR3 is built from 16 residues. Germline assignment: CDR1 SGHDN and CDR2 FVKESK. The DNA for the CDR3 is TGTGCCAGCAGCCAAGGCGGAACTAGCTCCTACAATGAGCAGTTCTTC. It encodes CASSQGGTSSYNEQFF.

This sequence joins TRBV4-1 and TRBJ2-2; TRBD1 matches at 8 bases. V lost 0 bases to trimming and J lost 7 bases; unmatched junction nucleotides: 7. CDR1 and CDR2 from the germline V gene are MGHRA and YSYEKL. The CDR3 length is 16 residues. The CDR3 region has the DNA TGCGCCAGCAGCCAAGAAGGCAGGGGGCGTGACGGGGAGCTGTTTTTT. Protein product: CASSQEGRGRDGELFF.

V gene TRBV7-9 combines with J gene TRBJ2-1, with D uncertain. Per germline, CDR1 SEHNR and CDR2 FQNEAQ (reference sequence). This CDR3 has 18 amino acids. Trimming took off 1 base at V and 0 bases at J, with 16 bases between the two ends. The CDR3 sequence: CASSLVKRLMSSYNEQFF. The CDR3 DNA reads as TGTGCCAGCAGCTTAGTTAAAAGACTCATGAGCTCCTACAATGAGCAGTTCTTC.

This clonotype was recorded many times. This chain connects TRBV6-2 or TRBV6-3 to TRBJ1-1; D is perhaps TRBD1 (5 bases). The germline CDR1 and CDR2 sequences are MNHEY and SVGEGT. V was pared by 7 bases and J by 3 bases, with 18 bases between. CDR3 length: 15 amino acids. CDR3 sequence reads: CASTEPGGADTEAFF. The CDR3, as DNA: TGTGCCAGCACCGAGCCGGGAGGGGCGGACACTGAAGCTTTCTTT.

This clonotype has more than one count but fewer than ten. The CDR3 here is CASSKSETQYF. The CDR3, as DNA: TGTGCCAGCTCGAAGTCGGAGACCCAGTACTTC. The rearrangement uses TRBV18 and TRBJ2-5, with D unresolved. V was pared by 6 bases and J by 5 bases, with 7 bases between. The CDR3 covers 11 residues. Germline CDR1 and CDR2: KGHSH and LQKENI.

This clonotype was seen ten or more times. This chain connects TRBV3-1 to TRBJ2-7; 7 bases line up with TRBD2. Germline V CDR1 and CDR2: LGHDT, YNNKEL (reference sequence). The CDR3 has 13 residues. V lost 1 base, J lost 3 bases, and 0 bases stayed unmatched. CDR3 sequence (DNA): TGTGCCAGCAGCCAAGGGGGGGGCTACGAGCAGTACTTC. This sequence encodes CASSQGGGYEQYF.

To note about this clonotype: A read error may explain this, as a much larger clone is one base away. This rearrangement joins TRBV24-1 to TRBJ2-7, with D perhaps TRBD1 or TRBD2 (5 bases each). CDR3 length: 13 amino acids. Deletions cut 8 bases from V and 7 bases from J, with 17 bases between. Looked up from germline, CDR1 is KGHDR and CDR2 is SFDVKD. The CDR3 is CATKGSGLNEQYF. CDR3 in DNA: TGTGCCACCAAGGGGTCGGGGCTCAATGAGCAGTACTTC.

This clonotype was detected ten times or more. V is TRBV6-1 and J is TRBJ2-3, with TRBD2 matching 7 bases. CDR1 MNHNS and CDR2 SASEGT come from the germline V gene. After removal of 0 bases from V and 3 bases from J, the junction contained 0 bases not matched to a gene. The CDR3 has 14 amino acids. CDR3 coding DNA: TGTGCCAGCAGTGAAGCTAGCGGGACAGATACGCAGTATTTT. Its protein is CASSEASGTDTQYF.

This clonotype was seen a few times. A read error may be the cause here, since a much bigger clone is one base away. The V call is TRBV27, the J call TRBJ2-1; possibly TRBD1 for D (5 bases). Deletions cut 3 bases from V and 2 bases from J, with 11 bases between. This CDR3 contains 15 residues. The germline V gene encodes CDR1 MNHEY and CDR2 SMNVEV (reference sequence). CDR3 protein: CASSFIRGPYNEQFF. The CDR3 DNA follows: TGTGCCAGCAGTTTTATAAGGGGCCCCTACAATGAGCAGTTCTTC.

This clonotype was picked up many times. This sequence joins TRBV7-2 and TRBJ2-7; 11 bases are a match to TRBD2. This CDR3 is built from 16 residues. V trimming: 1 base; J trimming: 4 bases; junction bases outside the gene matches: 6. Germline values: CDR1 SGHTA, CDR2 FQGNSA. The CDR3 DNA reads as TGTGCCAGCAGCTTAGACTTGGGGACTAGCGGATACGAGCAGTACTTC. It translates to CASSLDLGTSGYEQYF.

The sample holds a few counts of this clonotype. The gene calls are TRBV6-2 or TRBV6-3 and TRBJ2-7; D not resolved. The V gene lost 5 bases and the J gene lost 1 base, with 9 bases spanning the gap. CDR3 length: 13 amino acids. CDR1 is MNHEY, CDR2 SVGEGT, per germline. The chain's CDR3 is CASSITQSYEQYF. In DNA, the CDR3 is TGTGCCAGCAGTATAACACAGTCCTACGAGCAGTACTTC.

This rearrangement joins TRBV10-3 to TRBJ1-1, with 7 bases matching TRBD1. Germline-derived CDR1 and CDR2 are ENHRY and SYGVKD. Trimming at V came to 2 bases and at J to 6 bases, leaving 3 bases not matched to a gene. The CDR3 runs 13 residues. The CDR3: CAISERGQAEAFF. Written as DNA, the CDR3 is TGTGCCATCAGTGAGAGGGGGCAGGCTGAAGCTTTCTTT.

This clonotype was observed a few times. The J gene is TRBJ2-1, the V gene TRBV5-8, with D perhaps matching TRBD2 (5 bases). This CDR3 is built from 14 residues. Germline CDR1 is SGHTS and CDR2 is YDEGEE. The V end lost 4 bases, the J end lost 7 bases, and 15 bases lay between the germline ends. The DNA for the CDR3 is TGTGCCAGCAGCCGAACTAGATCTCCTAATGAGCAGTTCTTC. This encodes CASSRTRSPNEQFF.

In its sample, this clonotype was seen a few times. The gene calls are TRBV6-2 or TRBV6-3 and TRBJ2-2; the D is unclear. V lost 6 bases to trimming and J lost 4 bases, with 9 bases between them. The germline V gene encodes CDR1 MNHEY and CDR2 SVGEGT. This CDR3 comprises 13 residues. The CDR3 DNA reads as TGTGCCAGCAGCTCTAGTATCACCGGGGAGCTGTTTTTT. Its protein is CASSSSITGELFF.

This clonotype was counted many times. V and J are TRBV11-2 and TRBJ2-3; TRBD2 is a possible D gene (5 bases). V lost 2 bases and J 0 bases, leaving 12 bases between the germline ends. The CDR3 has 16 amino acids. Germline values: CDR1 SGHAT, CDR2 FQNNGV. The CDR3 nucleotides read TGTGCCAGCAGCTTAAGGCCCCAGCGGAGCACAGATACGCAGTATTTT. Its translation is CASSLRPQRSTDTQYF.

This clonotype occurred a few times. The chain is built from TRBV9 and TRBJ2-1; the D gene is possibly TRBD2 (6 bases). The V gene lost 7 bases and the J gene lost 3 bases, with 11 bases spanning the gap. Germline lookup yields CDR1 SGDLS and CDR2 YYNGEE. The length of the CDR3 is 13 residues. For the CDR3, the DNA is TGTGCCAGCTCAAGCGGGCACTACAATGAGCAGTTCTTC. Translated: CASSSGHYNEQFF.

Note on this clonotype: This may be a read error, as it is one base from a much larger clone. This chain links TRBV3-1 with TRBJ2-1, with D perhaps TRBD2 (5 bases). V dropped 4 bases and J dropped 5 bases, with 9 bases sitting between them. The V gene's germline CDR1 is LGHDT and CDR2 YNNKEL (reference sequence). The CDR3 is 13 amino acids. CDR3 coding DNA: TGTGCCAGCAGCCTGCTCGGGAACAATGAGCAGTTCTTC. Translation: CASSLLGNNEQFF.